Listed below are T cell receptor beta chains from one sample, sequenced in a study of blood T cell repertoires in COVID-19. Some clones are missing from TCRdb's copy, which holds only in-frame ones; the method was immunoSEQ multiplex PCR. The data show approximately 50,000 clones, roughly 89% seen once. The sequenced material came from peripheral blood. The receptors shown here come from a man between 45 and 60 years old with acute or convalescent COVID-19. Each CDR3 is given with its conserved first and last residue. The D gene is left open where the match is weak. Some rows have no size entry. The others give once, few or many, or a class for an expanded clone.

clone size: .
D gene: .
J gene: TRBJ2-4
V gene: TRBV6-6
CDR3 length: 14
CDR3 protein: CASSLQGIENIQYF
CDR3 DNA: TGTGCCAGCAGTTTACAGGGAATCGAAAACATTCAGTACTTC

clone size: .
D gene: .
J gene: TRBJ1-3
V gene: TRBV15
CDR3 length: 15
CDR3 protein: CATSRGDNSGNTIYF
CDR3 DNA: TGTGCCACCAGCAGAGGGGACAACTCTGGAAACACCATATATTTT

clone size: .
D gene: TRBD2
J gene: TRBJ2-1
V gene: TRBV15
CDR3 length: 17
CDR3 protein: CATSREGSSGRAREQFF
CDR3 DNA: TGTGCCACCAGCAGAGAGGGGAGTAGCGGGAGGGCACGTGAGCAGTTCTTC

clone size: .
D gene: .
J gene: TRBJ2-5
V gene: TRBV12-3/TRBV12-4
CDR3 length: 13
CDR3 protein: CASSGQGPPPQYF
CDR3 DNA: TGTGCCAGCAGCGGGCAGGGGCCCCCCCCACAGTACTTC

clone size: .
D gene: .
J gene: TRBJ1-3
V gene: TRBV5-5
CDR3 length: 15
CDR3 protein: CASSDTGASGNTIYF
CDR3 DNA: TGTGCCAGCAGCGATACAGGTGCCTCTGGAAACACCATATATTTT

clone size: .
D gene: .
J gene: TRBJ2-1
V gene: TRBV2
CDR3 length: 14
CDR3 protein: CASNDGGGRGEQFF
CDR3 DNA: TGTGCCAGCAACGACGGGGGAGGCCGGGGGGAGCAGTTCTTC

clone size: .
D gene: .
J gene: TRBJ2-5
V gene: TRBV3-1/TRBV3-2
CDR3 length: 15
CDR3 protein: CASSQDTGAWETQYF
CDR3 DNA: TGTGCCAGCAGCCAAGATACGGGAGCCTGGGAGACCCAGTACTTC

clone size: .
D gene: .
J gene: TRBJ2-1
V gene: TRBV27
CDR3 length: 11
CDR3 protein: CASSQGAEQFF
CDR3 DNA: TGTGCCAGCAGCCAAGGAGCTGAGCAGTTCTTC

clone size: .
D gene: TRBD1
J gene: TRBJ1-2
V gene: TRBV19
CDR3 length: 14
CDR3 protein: CASSLKTGLEGYTF
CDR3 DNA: TGTGCCAGTAGTCTGAAGACAGGGTTAGAAGGCTACACCTTC

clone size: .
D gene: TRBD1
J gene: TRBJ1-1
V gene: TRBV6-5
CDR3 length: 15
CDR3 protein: CASSYIGTGGTEAFF
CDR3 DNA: TGTGCCAGCAGTTACATCGGGACAGGGGGCACTGAAGCTTTCTTT

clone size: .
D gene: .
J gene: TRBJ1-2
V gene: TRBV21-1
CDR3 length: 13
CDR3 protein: CASRPRQPYGYTF
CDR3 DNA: TGTGCCAGCAGACCGAGACAGCCCTATGGCTACACCTTC

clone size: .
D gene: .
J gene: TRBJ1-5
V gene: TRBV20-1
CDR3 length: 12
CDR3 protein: CSASRSNQPQHF
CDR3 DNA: TGCAGTGCTAGTCGGAGCAATCAGCCCCAGCATTTT

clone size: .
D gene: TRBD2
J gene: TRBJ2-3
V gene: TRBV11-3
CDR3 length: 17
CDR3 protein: CASSPRPGLSYSYTQYF
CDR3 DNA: TGTGCCAGCAGCCCAAGGCCGGGACTATCTTACTCTTATACGCAGTATTTT

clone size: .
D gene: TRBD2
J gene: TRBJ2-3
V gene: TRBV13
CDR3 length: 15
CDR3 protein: CASSTSGGAFDTQYF
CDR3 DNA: TGTGCCAGCAGCACTAGCGGGGGGGCCTTTGATACGCAGTATTTT

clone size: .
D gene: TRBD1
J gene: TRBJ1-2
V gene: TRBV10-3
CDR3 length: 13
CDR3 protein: CAISEDRAYGYTF
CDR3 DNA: TGTGCCATCAGCGAGGACAGGGCGTATGGCTACACCTTC

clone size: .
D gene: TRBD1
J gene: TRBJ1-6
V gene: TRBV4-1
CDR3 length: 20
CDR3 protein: CASSQDDRGGFSSYNSPLHF
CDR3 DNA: TGCGCCAGCAGCCAGGATGACAGGGGCGGTTTTAGCTCCTATAATTCACCCCTCCACTTT

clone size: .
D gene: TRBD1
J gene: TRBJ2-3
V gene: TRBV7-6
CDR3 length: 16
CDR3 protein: CASSVTGGVRTDTQYF
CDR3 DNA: TGTGCCAGCAGCGTAACAGGGGGCGTCCGGACAGATACGCAGTATTTT

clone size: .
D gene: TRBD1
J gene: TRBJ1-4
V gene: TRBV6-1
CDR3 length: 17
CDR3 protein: CASSEEWTGATNEKLFF
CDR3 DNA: TGTGCCAGCAGTGAAGAATGGACAGGGGCAACTAATGAAAAACTGTTTTTT

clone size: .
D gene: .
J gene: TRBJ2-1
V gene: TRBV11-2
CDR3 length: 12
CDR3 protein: CASSHRDREQFF
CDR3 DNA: TGTGCCAGCAGCCACAGGGACCGGGAGCAGTTCTTC

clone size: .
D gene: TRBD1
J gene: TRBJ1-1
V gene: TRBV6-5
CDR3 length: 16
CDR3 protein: CASSNSLTGANTEAFF
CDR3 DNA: TGTGCCAGCAGTAACTCACTTACAGGGGCGAACACTGAAGCTTTCTTT

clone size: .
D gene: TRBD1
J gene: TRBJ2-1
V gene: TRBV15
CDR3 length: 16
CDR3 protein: CATSRGIGTGDNEQFF
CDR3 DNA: TGTGCCACCAGCAGAGGGATAGGGACAGGGGACAATGAGCAGTTCTTC

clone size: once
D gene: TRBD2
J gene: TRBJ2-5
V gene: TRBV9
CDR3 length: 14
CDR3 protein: CASTPAGAGETQYF
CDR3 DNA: TGTGCCAGCACCCCAGCGGGGGCCGGAGAGACCCAGTACTTC

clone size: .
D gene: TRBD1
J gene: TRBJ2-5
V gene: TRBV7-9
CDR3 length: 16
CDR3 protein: CASIPPGQGMLETQYF
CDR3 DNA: TGTGCCAGCATCCCCCCGGGACAGGGGATGTTGGAGACCCAGTACTTC

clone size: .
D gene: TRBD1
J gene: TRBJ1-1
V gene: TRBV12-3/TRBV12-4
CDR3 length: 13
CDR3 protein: CASTFNDRGEAFF
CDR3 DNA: TGTGCCAGCACTTTTAACGACAGGGGCGAAGCTTTCTTT